A single sample is the source of the 26 T cell receptor beta chains below, sequenced in a study of blood T cell repertoires in COVID-19. Using immunoSEQ multiplex PCR, the repertoire was profiled, and TCRdb retains in-frame clones only, with some absent. Here the sample spans some 670,000 clones, 80% to 90% being singletons. The source material was peripheral blood. The receptors come from a woman aged 18-29 years with acute or convalescent COVID-19.

V usage is TRBV4-1 and J usage is TRBJ1-5; no reliable D call. V lost 2 bases, J lost 0 bases, and 11 bases lay in between. CDR1 MGHRA and CDR2 YSYEKL come from the germline V gene. This CDR3 has 16 amino acids. The CDR3 loop is CASSQNDEASNQPQHF. DNA of the CDR3: TGCGCCAGCAGCCAAAATGACGAGGCTAGCAATCAGCCCCAGCATTTT.

This sequence joins TRBV5-8 and TRBJ1-1; D remains unclear. The germline V gene has CDR1 SGHTS and CDR2 YDEGEE. The CDR3 sequence is 13 residues long. Deletions cut 5 bases from V and 8 bases from J, with 16 bases between. The CDR3 region is CASRSRTLGEAFF. CDR3 coding DNA: TGTGCCAGCAGATCCCGGACTCTTGGGGAAGCTTTCTTT.

The V gene is TRBV11-1, the J gene TRBJ1-1; no definite D call. CDR3 length: 13 residues. V shed 5 bases and J shed 1 base, with 8 bases lying between them. Germline V gives CDR1 SGHAT, CDR2 FQDESV (reference sequence). The CDR3 coding sequence is TGTGCCAGCAGCGTGACGGGGAACACTGAAGCTTTCTTT. Protein product: CASSVTGNTEAFF.

The chain couples TRBV19 to TRBJ2-1, with D unclear. Looked up from germline, CDR1 is LNHDA and CDR2 is SQIVND (reference sequence). The CDR3 extends over 11 amino acids. V dropped 8 bases and J dropped 8 bases, with 10 bases sitting between them. This CDR3 is CASGVAYEQFF. In nucleotides, the CDR3 is TGTGCCAGTGGAGTCGCGTATGAGCAGTTCTTC. The entire variable domain, with the rest obtained from reference TRBV19 and TRBJ2-1, is as follows: DGGITQSPKYLFRKEGQNVTLSCEQNLNHDAMYWYRQDPGQGLRLIYYSQIVNDFQKGDIAEGYSVSREKKESFPLTVTSAQKNPTAFYLCASGVAYEQFFGPGTRLTVL.

The chain combines TRBV29-1 with TRBJ2-3, with unresolved D. This CDR3 has 10 residues. CDR1 and CDR2 (germline): SQVTM, ANQGSEA. CDR3 protein: CSSQENTQYF. CDR3 DNA sequence: TGCAGTTCCCAGGAAAATACGCAGTATTTT.

The J gene is TRBJ2-7, the V gene TRBV11-3, with D possibly being TRBD1 (5 bases). V was trimmed by 4 bases and J by 7 bases, leaving 26 bases between them. CDR3 length: 17 residues. CDR1 is SGHNT, CDR2 YENEEA, per germline. Written as DNA, the CDR3 is TGTGCCAGCAGCTCGTACCTATGGGGCCCCCCTAATTTAGAGCAGTACTTC. Translating gives CASSSYLWGPPNLEQYF. The full variable domain, rest sourced from reference TRBV11-3 and TRBJ2-7, is EAGVVQSPRYKIIEKKQPVAFWCNPISGHNTLYWYLQNLGQGPELLIRYENEEAVDDSQLPKDRFSAERLKGVDSTLKIQPAELGDSAVYLCASSSYLWGPPNLEQYFGPGTRLTVT.

The chain joins TRBV28 to TRBJ1-2, with 7 bases that match TRBD1. CDR1 and CDR2 from the germline V gene are MDHEN and SYDVKM. Trimming took 5 bases from V and 6 from J; bases not matched to a gene: 9. The CDR3 length is 14 residues. Written as DNA, the CDR3 is TGTGCCAGCAGTGCGACAGGGATTCAGAATGGCTACACCTTC. Translation: CASSATGIQNGYTF.

The chain couples TRBV30 to TRBJ1-2; 7 bases fit TRBD1. The CDR3 spans 13 residues. CDR1 GTSNPN and CDR2 SVGIG come from the germline V gene (reference sequence). The junction had 13 bases not matched to a gene; V was cut back by 3 bases and J by 12 bases. The CDR3 bases are TGTGCCTGGAGCGACTCCCTCGGACAGGTTGACACCTTC. Its translation: CAWSDSLGQVDTF.

J is TRBJ1-2 and V is TRBV5-4, with unresolved D. The CDR3 consists of 13 residues. Trimming stripped 2 bases from V and 4 bases from J, with 9 bases between. The V gene's germline CDR1 is SGHNT and CDR2 YYREEE (reference sequence). The CDR3 loop reads CASSLPGSYGYTF. The CDR3 bases are TGTGCCAGCAGCTTACCGGGGAGCTATGGCTACACCTTC.

The chain joins TRBV6-6 to TRBJ1-6; no clear D gene. From germline, CDR1 is MNHNY and CDR2 SVGAGI (reference sequence). V was shortened by 0 bases and J by 13 bases, with 7 bases between the two germline ends. This CDR3 contains 12 residues. CDR3 in amino acids: CASSYSRIPLHF. The CDR3 DNA is TGTGCCAGCAGTTACTCGCGGATCCCCCTCCACTTT.

This CDR3 is CATSQPGQGGEQYF. The CDR3 DNA follows: TGTGCCACCAGTCAACCAGGGCAGGGGGGCGAGCAGTACTTC. The chain carries TRBV24-1 and TRBJ2-7; tentatively, D is TRBD1 (7 bases). V was shortened by 6 bases and J by 6 bases, with 17 bases between the two germline ends. The CDR3 has 14 amino acids. The germline V gene encodes CDR1 KGHDR and CDR2 SFDVKD.

The chain links TRBV30 to TRBJ2-7, with TRBD2 identical over 7 bases. The V segment lost 8 bases and the J segment 5 bases; nucleotides outside the gene matches: 6. The CDR3 spans 11 residues. Per germline, CDR1 GTSNPN and CDR2 SVGIG (reference sequence). Written as DNA, the CDR3 is TGTGCCGTTCTGGGGGGGAACGAGCAGTACTTC. Translation gives CAVLGGNEQYF. The variable domain in full, completed from reference TRBV30 and TRBJ2-7, reads SQTIHQWPATLVQPVGSPLSLECTVEGTSNPNLYWYRQAAGRGLQLLFYSVGIGQISSEVPQNLSASRPQDRQFILSSKKLLLSDSGFYLCAVLGGNEQYFGPGTRLTVT.

The chain uses TRBV3-1 (or the pseudogene TRBV3-2) and TRBJ2-1; TRBD1 matches at 8 bases. The CDR3 runs to 15 residues. Trimming took 2 bases from V and 9 from J; bases not matched to a gene: 9. Germline CDR1 is LGHDT and CDR2 is YNNKEL (reference sequence). The CDR3 DNA follows: TGTGCCAGCAGCCAACCCGGACAGGGTATTACTGAGCAGTTCTTC. This translates into CASSQPGQGITEQFF.

V is TRBV3-1 (or the pseudogene TRBV3-2) and J is TRBJ1-6; the D is unclear. The CDR3 is 15 amino acids. The V gene lost 1 base and the J gene lost 0 bases, with 4 bases spanning the gap. The germline CDR1 and CDR2 sequences are LGHDT and YNNKEL (reference sequence). The CDR3: CASSQGSSYNSPLHF. The CDR3 region has the DNA TGTGCCAGCAGCCAAGGTAGCTCCTATAATTCACCCCTCCACTTT.

In its sample, this clone was seen a few times. The chain has TRBV6-2 or TRBV6-3 and TRBJ1-2, with 7 bases fitting TRBD1. Germline V gene sequence: CDR1 MNHEY, CDR2 SVGEGT. The junction had 8 bases not matched to a gene; V was cut back by 2 bases and J by 8 bases. The CDR3 covers 14 residues. CDR3 region: CASSYVKQGIGYTF. CDR3 sequence (DNA): TGTGCCAGCAGTTACGTTAAACAGGGGATCGGCTACACCTTC.

This chain joins TRBV5-1 and TRBJ2-4; D may be TRBD1 (7 bases). CDR1 and CDR2 from the germline V gene are SGHRS and YFSETQ. The CDR3 loop spans 18 amino acids. The germline V and J ends were trimmed by 7 bases and 0 bases, with 23 bases remaining between them. Here the CDR3 DNA reads TGCGCCAGCCGCCGCGGGACAGAGGGAGCGTTAGCCAAAAACATTCAGTACTTC. Its translation is CASRRGTEGALAKNIQYF.

This clone appeared a few times. The V gene is TRBV4-1, the J gene TRBJ1-1, with TRBD1 matching 8 bases. Germline V lookup: CDR1 MGHRA, CDR2 YSYEKL. The CDR3 is made up of 14 amino acids. The ends lost 5 bases at V and 1 base at J; junction bases unmatched: 3. The DNA for the CDR3 is TGCGCCAGCAGCGCTACAGGGGGGAACACTGAAGCTTTCTTT. This codes for CASSATGGNTEAFF.

This rearrangement joins TRBV28 to TRBJ2-1; TRBD2 is a possible D gene (6 bases). Trimming took off 6 bases at V and 8 bases at J, with 23 bases between the two ends. Germline V lookup: CDR1 MDHEN, CDR2 SYDVKM. The CDR3 length is 16 residues. Written as DNA, the CDR3 is TGTGCCAGCAGCCCATCGGGGGTAACGCGGGGTTATGAGCAGTTCTTC. It yields the protein CASSPSGVTRGYEQFF.

The rearrangement uses TRBV5-1 and TRBJ1-1; D is perhaps TRBD1 (5 bases). The germline V gene has CDR1 SGHRS and CDR2 YFSETQ. The ends were cut back, 0 bases at V and 0 bases at J, with 15 bases in the middle. The CDR3 is 17 amino acids. CDR3 DNA: TGCGCCAGCAGCTTGGGGAAAAGCAGGGCAATGAACACTGAAGCTTTCTTT. Encoded protein: CASSLGKSRAMNTEAFF.

This rearrangement joins TRBV19 to TRBJ1-6; TRBD1 matches at 7 bases. Per germline, CDR1 LNHDA and CDR2 SQIVND (reference sequence). This CDR3 comprises 15 residues. The trim removed 5 bases at V and 7 bases at J, leaving 8 bases unmatched. CDR3 nucleotides: TGTGCCAGTAGTCCCACAGGGGCCCTAAATTCACCCCTCCACTTT. Translated: CASSPTGALNSPLHF.

The chain is built from TRBV5-8 and TRBJ2-7; possible D gene TRBD2, 5 bases. The CDR3 extends over 13 amino acids. Germline lookup yields CDR1 SGHTS and CDR2 YDEGEE. Between the trimmed V and J ends, which lost 1 base and 6 bases, there was a span of 11 bases. The CDR3 bases are TGTGCCAGCAGCTTGAGCGAGAGGGCCGAGCAGTACTTC. As protein: CASSLSERAEQYF.

The gene calls are TRBV6-5 and TRBJ2-3; TRBD1 matches 7 bases. V gave up 6 bases and J gave up 13 bases; unmatched junction bases: 13. The CDR3 is 13 residues long. Germline CDR1 MNHEY, CDR2 SVGAGI. This CDR3 reads CASSRQTGTAEYF. In nucleotides, the CDR3 is TGTGCCAGCAGCCGCCAAACCGGGACAGCGGAGTATTTT.

The genes are TRBV27 and TRBJ2-1; TRBD2 might be the D (5 bases). This CDR3 is 15 amino acids long. The germline V gene has CDR1 MNHEY and CDR2 SMNVEV (reference sequence). V was shortened by 0 bases and J by 7 bases, with 13 bases between the two germline ends. DNA of the CDR3: TGTGCCAGCAGTTTATCGAGTGAAAGGAGGAATGAGCAGTTCTTC. Its protein product is CASSLSSERRNEQFF.

Here the CDR3 reads CSVEGLIQSNEAFF. The CDR3 bases are TGCAGCGTTGAAGGATTAATTCAATCTAATGAAGCTTTCTTT. The chain uses TRBV29-1 and TRBJ1-1; D gene unclear. In germline, CDR1 is SQVTM, CDR2 ANQGSEA. Trimming cost V 1 base and J 7 bases, with 16 bases left between them. The CDR3 totals 14 residues.

The CDR3: CASSSGDRGRTDTQYF. CDR3 nucleotides: TGCGCCAGCAGCTCCGGCGACAGGGGGCGGACAGATACGCAGTATTTT. V gene TRBV5-1 combines with J gene TRBJ2-3; 10 bases map to TRBD1. V trimming: 3 bases; J trimming: 3 bases; junction bases outside the gene matches: 7. CDR1 is SGHRS, CDR2 YFSETQ, per germline. This CDR3 has 16 residues.

This clone was seen a single time. The V call is TRBV19, the J call TRBJ1-3, with TRBD1 matching over 7 bases. Germline loops: CDR1 LNHDA, CDR2 SQIVND (reference sequence). The V gene end was trimmed by 8 bases and the J gene end by 2 bases; junction bases not matched to a gene: 15. The CDR3 totals 17 residues. The CDR3 protein is CASSLIYTGVTGNTIYF. The CDR3 DNA follows: TGTGCCAGTTCTCTCATCTATACAGGGGTGACTGGAAACACCATATATTTT.